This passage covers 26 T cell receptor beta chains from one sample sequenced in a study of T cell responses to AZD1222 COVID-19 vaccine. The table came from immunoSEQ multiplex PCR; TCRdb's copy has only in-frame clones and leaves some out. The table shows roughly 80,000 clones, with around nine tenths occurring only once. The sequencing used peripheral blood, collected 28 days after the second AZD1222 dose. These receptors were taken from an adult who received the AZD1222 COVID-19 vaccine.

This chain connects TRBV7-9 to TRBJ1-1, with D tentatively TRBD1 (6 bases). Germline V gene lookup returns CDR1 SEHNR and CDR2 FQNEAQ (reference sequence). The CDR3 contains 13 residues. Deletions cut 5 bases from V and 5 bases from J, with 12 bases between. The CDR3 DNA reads TGTGCCAGCAGCGAGACAGGTAGGACTGAAGCTTTCTTT. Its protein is CASSETGRTEAFF.

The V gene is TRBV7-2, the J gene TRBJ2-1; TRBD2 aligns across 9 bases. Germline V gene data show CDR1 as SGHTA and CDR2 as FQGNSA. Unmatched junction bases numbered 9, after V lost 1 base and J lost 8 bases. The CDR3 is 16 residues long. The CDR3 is CASSLVRGGLLYEQFF. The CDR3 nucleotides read TGTGCCAGCAGCTTAGTGCGGGGGGGCCTTTTATATGAGCAGTTCTTC.

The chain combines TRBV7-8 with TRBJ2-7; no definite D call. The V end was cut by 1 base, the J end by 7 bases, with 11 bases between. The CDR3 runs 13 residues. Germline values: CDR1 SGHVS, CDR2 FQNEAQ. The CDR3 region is CASSLDLDLEQYF. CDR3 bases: TGTGCCAGCAGCTTAGATTTAGATTTGGAGCAGTACTTC. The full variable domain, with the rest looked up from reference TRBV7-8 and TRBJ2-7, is GAGVSQSPRYKVAKRGQDVALRCDPISGHVSLFWYQQALGQGPEFLTYFQNEAQLDKSGLPSDRFFAERPEGSVSTLKIQRTQQEDSAVYLCASSLDLDLEQYFGPGTRLTVT.

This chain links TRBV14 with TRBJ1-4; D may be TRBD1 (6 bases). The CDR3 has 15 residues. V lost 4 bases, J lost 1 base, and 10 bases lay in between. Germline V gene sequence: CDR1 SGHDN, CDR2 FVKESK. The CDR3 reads CASSPQTGTNEKLFF. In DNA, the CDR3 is TGTGCCAGCAGCCCCCAGACAGGAACTAATGAAAAACTGTTTTTT.

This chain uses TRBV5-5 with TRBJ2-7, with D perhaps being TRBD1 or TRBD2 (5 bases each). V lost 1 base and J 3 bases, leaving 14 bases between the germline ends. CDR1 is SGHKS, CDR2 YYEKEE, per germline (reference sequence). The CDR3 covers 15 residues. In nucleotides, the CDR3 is TGTGCCAGCAGCTTGTCGTCAGGGAGTTTCTACGAGCAGTACTTC. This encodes CASSLSSGSFYEQYF.

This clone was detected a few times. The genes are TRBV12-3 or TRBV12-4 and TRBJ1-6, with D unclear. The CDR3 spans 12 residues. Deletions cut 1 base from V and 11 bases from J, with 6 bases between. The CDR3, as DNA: TGTGCCAGCAGTTTAGATAGTCCACCCCTCCACTTT. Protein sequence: CASSLDSPPLHF.

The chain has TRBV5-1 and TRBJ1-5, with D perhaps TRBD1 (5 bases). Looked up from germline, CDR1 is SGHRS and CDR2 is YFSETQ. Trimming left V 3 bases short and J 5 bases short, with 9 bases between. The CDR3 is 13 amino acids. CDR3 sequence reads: CASSWGVDQPQHF. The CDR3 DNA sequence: TGCGCCAGCAGCTGGGGGGTAGATCAGCCCCAGCATTTT.

The CDR3 reads CASSYNRGHGDQPQHF. In DNA, the CDR3 is TGTGCCAGCAGCTATAACAGGGGGCATGGGGATCAGCCCCAGCATTTT. The chain employs TRBV7-2 and TRBJ1-5; 9 nucleotides match TRBD1. CDR1 is SGHTA and CDR2 is FQGNSA in the germline V gene. The V gene end was trimmed by 4 bases and the J gene end by 5 bases; junction bases not matched to a gene: 9. The CDR3 has 16 residues.

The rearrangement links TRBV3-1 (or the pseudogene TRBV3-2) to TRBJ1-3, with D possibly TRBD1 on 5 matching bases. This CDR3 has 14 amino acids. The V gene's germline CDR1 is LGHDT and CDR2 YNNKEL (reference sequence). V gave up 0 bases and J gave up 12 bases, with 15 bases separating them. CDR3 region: CASSQEGRRGNIYF. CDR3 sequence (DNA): TGTGCCAGCAGCCAAGAGGGGCGGAGGGGAAACATATATTTT.

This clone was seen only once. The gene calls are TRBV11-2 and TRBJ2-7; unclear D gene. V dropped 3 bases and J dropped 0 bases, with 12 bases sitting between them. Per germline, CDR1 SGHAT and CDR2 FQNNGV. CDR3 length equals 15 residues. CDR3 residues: CASSFDPDRSYEQYF. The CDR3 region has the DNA TGTGCCAGCAGCTTTGACCCCGACCGCTCCTACGAGCAGTACTTC.

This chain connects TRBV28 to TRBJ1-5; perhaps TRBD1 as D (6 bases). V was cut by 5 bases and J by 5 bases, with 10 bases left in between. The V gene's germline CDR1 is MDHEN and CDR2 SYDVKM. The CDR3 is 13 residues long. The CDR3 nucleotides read TGTGCCAGCAGTACACAGGGATATCAGCCCCAGCATTTT. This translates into CASSTQGYQPQHF.

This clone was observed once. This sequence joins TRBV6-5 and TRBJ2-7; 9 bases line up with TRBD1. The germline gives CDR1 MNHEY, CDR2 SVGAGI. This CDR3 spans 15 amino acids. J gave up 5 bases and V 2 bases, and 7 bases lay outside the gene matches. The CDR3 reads CASSYTLGQGNEQYF. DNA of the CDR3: TGTGCCAGCAGTTACACCCTTGGACAGGGGAACGAGCAGTACTTC.

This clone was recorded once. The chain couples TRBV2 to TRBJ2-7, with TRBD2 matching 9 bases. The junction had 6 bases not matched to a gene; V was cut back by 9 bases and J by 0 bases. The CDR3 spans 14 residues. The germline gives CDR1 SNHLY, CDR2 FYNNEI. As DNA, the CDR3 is TGTGCCAGTTTACCGGGACTAGCCTCCTACGAGCAGTACTTC. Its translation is CASLPGLASYEQYF.

CDR3 sequence reads: CASSYRLTRPYNEQFF. For the CDR3, the DNA is TGTGCCAGCAGCTACCGACTCACCAGACCCTACAATGAGCAGTTCTTC. The chain uses TRBV5-6 and TRBJ2-1; D remains ambiguous. The germline V and J ends were trimmed by 3 bases and 2 bases, with 15 bases remaining between them. Germline V lookup: CDR1 SGHDT, CDR2 YYEEEE. The CDR3 runs to 16 residues.

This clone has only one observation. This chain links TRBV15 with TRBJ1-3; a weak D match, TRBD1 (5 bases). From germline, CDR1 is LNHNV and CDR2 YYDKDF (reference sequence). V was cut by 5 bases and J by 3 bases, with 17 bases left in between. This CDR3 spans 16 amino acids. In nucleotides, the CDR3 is TGTGCCACCAGCGGGACGACTGTCAGGGATGGAAACACCATATATTTT. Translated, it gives CATSGTTVRDGNTIYF. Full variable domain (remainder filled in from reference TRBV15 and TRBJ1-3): DAMVIQNPRYQVTQFGKPVTLSCSQTLNHNVMYWYQQKSSQAPKLLFHYYDKDFNNEADTPDNFQSRRPNTSFCFLDIRSPGLGDTAMYLCATSGTTVRDGNTIYFGEGSWLTVV.

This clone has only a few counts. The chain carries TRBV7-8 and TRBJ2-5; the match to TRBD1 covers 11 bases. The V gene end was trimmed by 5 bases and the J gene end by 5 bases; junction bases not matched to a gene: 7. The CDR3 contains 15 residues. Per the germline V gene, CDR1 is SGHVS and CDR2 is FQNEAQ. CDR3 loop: CASSGWGQGVETQYF. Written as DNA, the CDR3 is TGTGCCAGCAGCGGATGGGGACAGGGGGTCGAGACCCAGTACTTC.

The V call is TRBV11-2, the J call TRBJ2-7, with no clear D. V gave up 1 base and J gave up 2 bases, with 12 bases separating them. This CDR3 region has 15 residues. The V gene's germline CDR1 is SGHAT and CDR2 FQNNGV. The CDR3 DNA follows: TGTGCCAGCAGCTTAGGGATTCACACCACCTACGAGCAGTACTTC. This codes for CASSLGIHTTYEQYF.

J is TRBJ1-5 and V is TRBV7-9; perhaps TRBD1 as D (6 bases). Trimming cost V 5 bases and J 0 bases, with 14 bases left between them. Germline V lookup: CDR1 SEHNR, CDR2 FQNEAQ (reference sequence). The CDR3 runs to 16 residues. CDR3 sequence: CASSRMDSYSNQPQHF. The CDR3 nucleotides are TGTGCCAGCAGCCGGATGGACAGTTATAGCAATCAGCCCCAGCATTTT. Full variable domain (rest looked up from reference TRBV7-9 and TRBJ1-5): DTGVSQNPRHKITKRGQNVTFRCDPISEHNRLYWYRQTLGQGPEFLTYFQNEAQLEKSRLLSDRFSAERPKGSFSTLEIQRTEQGDSAMYLCASSRMDSYSNQPQHFGDGTRLSIL.

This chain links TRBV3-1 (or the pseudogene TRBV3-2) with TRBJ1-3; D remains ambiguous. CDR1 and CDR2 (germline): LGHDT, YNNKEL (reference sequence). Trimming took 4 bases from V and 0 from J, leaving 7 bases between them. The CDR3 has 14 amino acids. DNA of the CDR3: TGTGCCAGCAGCCTCAGCTCCTCTGGAAACACCATATATTTT. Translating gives CASSLSSSGNTIYF.

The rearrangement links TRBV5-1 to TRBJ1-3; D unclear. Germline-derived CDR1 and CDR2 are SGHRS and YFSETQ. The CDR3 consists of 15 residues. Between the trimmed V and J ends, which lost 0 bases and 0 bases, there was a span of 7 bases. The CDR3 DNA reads TGCGCCAGCAGCTTGGGCCCTATCTCTGGAAACACCATATATTTT. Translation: CASSLGPISGNTIYF. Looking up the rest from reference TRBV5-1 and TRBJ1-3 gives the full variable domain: KAGVTQTPRYLIKTRGQQVTLSCSPISGHRSVSWYQQTPGQGLQFLFEYFSETQRNKGNFPGRFSGRQFSNSRSEMNVSTLELGDSALYLCASSLGPISGNTIYFGEGSWLTVV.

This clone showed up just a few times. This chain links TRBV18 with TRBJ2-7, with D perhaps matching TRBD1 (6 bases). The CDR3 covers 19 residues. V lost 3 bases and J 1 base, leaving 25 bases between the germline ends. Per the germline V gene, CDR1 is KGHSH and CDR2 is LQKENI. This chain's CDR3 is CASSPRLAGQGTSSYEQYF. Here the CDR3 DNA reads TGTGCCAGCTCACCCAGACTCGCAGGCCAGGGGACCTCGTCCTACGAGCAGTACTTC.

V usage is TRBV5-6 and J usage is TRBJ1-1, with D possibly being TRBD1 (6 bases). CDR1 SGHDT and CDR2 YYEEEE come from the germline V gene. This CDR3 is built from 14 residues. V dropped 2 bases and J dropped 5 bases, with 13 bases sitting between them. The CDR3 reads CASSFGGGSTEAFF. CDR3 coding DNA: TGTGCCAGCAGCTTTGGAGGGGGGTCAACTGAAGCTTTCTTT.

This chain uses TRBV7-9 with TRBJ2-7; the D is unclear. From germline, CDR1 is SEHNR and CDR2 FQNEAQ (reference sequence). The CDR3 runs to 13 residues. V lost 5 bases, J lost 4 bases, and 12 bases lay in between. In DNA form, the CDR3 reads TGTGCCAGCAGCCGGGTGGCCACTTACGAGCAGTACTTC. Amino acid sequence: CASSRVATYEQYF.

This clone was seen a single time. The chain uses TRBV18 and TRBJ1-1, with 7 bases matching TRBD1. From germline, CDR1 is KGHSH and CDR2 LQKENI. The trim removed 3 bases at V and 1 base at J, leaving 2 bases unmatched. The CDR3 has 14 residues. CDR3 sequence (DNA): TGTGCCAGCTCACCGGGACAGCCGAACACTGAAGCTTTCTTT. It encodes CASSPGQPNTEAFF.

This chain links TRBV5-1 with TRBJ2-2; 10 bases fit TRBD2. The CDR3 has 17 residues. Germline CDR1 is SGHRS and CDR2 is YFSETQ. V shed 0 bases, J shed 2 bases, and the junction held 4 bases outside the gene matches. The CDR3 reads CASSLGLAGVNTGELFF. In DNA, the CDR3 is TGCGCCAGCAGCTTGGGCCTAGCGGGGGTCAACACCGGGGAGCTGTTTTTT.

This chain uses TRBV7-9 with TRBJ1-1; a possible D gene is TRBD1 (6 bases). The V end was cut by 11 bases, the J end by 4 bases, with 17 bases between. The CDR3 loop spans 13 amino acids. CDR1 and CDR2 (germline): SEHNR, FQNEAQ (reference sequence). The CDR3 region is CACIQGWGTEAFF. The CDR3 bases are TGTGCCTGCATTCAGGGGTGGGGCACTGAAGCTTTCTTT. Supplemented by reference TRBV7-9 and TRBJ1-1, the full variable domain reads DTGVSQNPRHKITKRGQNVTFRCDPISEHNRLYWYRQTLGQGPEFLTYFQNEAQLEKSRLLSDRFSAERPKGSFSTLEIQRTEQGDSAMYLCACIQGWGTEAFFGQGTRLTVV.